These 5 T cell receptor beta chains were sequenced from one sample in a study. TCRdb called the RT-PCR reads again in MiXCR, with one record for every CDR3 protein. Here the sample spans almost 700,000 distinct CDR3 sequences, 14% being singletons. Material for sequencing was memory CD4+ T cells from blood. The receptors come from a female donor in good health, serving as a healthy control.

This clonotype occurred a few times. As DNA, the CDR3 is TGTGCCAGCAAACCCCCAGGGGTACTTGGGGAGCTGTTTTTT. Translating gives CASKPPGVLGELFF. The chain couples TRBV12-3 or TRBV12-4 to TRBJ2-2; D perhaps matches TRBD1 (6 bases). The CDR3 runs to 14 residues. Trimming removed 7 bases from V and 8 bases from J, with 17 bases in between.

The sample holds a few counts of this clonotype. V is TRBV12-3 or TRBV12-4 and J is TRBJ1-3, with D possibly matching TRBD1 (5 bases). The CDR3 is made up of 15 amino acids. With 1 base removed from V and 2 bases from J, the gap between germline ends came to 9 bases. CDR3 loop: CASSLEGGAGNTIYF. CDR3 coding DNA: TGTGCCAGCAGTTTAGAAGGAGGGGCTGGAAACACCATATATTTT.

This chain uses TRBV5-6 with TRBJ1-5, with D perhaps TRBD1 (5 bases). V shed 8 bases and J shed 0 bases, with 15 bases lying between them. CDR1 is SGHDT, CDR2 YYEEEE, per germline. CDR3 length: 15 residues. The CDR3 coding sequence is TGTGCCAGTAGTATAGGCAGGGCTAGCAATCAGCCCCAGCATTTT. Protein product: CASSIGRASNQPQHF.

The V call is TRBV3-1, the J call TRBJ1-1, with 8 bases aligning to TRBD1. The CDR3 length is 16 residues. V was clipped by 4 bases and J by 4 bases; unmatched bases: 11. CDR1 LGHDT and CDR2 YNNKEL come from the germline V gene (reference sequence). In DNA, the CDR3 is TGTGCCAGCAGCCCTACTGACGGACAGGGCGGCACTGAAGCTTTCTTT. Its protein product is CASSPTDGQGGTEAFF.

There are a few counts of this clonotype. The chain carries TRBV20-1 and TRBJ2-1; D is undetermined. With 4 bases removed from V and 0 bases from J, the gap between germline ends came to 10 bases. The CDR3 is 14 residues long. Germline CDR1 DFQATT, CDR2 SNEGSKA (reference sequence). DNA for the CDR3: TGCAGTGCTACAACCCCGAGCTCCTACAATGAGCAGTTCTTC. It translates to CSATTPSSYNEQFF.